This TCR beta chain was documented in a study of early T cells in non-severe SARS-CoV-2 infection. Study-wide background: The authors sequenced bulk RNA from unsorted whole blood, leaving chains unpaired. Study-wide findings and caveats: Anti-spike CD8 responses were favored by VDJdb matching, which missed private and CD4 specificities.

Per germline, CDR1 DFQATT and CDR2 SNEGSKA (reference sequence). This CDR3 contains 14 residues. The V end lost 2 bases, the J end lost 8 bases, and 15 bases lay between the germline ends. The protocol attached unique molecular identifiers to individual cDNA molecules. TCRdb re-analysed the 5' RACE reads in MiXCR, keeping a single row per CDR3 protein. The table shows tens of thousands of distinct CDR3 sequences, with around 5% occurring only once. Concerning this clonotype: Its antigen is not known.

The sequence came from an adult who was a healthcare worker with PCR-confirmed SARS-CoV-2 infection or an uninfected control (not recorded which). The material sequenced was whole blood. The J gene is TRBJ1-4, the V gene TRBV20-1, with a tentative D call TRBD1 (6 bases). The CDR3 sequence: CSARPHPGGEKLFF. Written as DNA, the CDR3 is TGCAGTGCTAGACCTCACCCGGGGGGCGAAAAACTGTTTTTT.